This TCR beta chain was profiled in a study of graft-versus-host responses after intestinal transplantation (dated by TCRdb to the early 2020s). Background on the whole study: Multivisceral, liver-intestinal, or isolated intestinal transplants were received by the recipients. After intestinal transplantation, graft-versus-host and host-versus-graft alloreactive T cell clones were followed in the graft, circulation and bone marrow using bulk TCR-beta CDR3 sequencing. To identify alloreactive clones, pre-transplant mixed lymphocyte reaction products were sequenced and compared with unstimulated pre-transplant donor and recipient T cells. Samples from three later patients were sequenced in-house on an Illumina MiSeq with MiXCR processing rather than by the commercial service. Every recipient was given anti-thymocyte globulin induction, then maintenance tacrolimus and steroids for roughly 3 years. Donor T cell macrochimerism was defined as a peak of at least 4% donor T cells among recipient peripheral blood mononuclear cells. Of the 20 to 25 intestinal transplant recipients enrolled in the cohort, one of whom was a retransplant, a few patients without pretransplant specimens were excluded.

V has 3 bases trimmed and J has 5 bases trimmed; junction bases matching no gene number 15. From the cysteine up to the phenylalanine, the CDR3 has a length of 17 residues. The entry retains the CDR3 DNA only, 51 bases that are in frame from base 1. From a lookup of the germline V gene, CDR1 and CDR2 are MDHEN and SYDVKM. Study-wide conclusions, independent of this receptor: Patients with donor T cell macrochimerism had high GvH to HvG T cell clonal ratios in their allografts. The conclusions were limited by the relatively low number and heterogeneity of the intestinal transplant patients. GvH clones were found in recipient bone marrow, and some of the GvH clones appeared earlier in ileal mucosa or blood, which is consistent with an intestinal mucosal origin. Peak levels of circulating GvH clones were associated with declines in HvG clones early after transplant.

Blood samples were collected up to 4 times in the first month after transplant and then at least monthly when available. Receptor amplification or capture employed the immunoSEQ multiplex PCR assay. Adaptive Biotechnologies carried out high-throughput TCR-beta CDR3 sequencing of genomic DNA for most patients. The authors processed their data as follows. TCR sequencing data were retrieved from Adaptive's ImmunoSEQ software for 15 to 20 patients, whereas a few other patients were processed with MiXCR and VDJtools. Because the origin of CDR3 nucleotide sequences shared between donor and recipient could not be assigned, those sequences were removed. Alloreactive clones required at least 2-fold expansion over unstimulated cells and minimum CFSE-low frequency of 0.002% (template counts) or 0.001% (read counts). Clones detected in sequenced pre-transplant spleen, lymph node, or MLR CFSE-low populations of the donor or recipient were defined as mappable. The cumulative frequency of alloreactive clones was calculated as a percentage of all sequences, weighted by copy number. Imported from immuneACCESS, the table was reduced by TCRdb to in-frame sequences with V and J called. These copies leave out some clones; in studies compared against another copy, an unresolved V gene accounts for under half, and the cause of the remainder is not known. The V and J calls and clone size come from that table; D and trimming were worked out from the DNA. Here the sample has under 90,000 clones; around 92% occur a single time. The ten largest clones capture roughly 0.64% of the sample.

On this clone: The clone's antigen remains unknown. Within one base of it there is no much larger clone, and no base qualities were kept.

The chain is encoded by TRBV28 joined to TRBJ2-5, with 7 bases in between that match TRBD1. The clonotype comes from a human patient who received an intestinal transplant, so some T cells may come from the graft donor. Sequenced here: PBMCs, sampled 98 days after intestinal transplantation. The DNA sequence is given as TGTGCCAGCAGTTTCAGACAGGGAGACACACAGGGGGAGACCCAGTACTTC. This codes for CASSFRQGDTQGETQYF.